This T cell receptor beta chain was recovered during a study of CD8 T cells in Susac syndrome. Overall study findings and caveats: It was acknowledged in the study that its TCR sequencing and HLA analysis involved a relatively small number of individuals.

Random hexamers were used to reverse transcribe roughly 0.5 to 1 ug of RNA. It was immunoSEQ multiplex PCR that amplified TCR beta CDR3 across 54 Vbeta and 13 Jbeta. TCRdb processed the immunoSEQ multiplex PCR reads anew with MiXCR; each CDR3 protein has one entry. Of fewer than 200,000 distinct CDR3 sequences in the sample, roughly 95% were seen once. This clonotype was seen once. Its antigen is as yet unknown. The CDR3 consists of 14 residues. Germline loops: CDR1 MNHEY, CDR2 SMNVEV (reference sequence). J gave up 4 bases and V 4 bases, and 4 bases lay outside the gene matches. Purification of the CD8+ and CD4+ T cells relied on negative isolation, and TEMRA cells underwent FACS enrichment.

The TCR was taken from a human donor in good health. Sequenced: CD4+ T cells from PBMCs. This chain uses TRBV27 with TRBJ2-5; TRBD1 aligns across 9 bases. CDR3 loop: CASSSGQGIETQYF. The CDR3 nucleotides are TGTGCCAGCAGTTCAGGACAGGGGATAGAGACCCAGTACTTC.